This T cell receptor beta chain was obtained from a study of T cells after posttransplantation cyclophosphamide (dated by TCRdb to the mid-2010s). For the study in its entirety: T cell repertoire reconstitution was tracked by TRB sequencing after myeloablative bone marrow transplantation in which posttransplantation cyclophosphamide was used as GVHD prophylaxis. Public TRB sequences were searched against a database of over 3,500 sequences associated with responses to pathogens, tumor antigens, self-antigens and alloantigens. In 3 patients, TRB sequencing was also performed on up to roughly 3 more blood samples taken 2 to 5.2 years after transplant, and in 4 patients, pretransplant blood was also TRB-sequenced. Because TRA and TRB clonality correlated tightly in ten or so samples, later TCR analyses were limited to TRB. Samples from a few dozen PTCy-treated patients, along with samples from some 15 of their related bone marrow donors, underwent antigen receptor sequencing. TRB sequencing was performed on blood from all 34 PTCy patients with 1-year posttransplant specimens. Overall study results and their limits: Across over 40 patients, TRB clonality was highly associated with recipient CMV seropositivity and CMV reactivation, and diversity in PTCy patients was similar to diversity in CNI/methotrexate controls. Donor-recipient similarity was low at 1-2 months but rose over the first year, and later blood repertoires were often dominated by donor CD8+ memory clones. The TRB repertoires of T cells infiltrating skin or GI tract showed only limited overlap with the TRB repertoires of T cells in blood.

From the cysteine up to the phenylalanine, the CDR3 has a length of 22 residues. Only the CDR3 part of the read is kept: 66 bases, read in frame from the first base. Clipping removes 0 bases from V and 7 bases from J, with 27 as the unmatched junction base count. From a lookup of the germline V gene, CDR1 and CDR2 are LGHNA and YSLEER. About this clone: Its antigen is currently not known. Base qualities are not recorded, but no much larger clone differs from it by a single base.

A control cohort of approximately eleven patients who had been given myeloablative marrow transplants with methotrexate plus a calcineurin inhibitor was sampled 1 year after transplant. Peripheral blood and bone marrow mononuclear cells were isolated by Ficoll-Hypaque density centrifugation and were cryopreserved. TRB sequencing used genomic DNA with the immunoSEQ assay at survey resolution or the hsTCRB kit. Regarding the original processing steps: The immunoSEQ software handled initial read processing, and the LymphoSeq R package was used for repertoire analyses. Clonality was calculated as 1 minus normalized Shannon entropy, and the Gini coefficient was also calculated for each TRB dataset. To infer phenotypes in unsorted samples, TRB sequences from sorted subsets of the recipient or donor were mapped onto unsorted samples from the same recipient. In its TCRdb copy, this immuneACCESS table keeps in-frame sequences only and misses some clones. Where compared with another copy, unresolved V genes explain less than half of these, and the others have no known cause. V, J and clone size are taken as reported in that table, and D and trimming were inferred from the DNA itself. The sample table holds approximately 10,000 clones, of which approximately 80% were seen once. 3.7% of the sample is in the top ten clones.

The V gene is TRBV4-3 and the J gene is TRBJ1-3, with 7 bases matching TRBD1. The sample here was PBMCs, taken about 380 days after allogeneic stem cell transplant with calcineurin inhibitor and methotrexate. This TCR was recovered from a male patient in his thirties who received an allogeneic stem cell transplant from an unrelated donor, was CMV-positive, and had acute GVHD only. After a transplant, the donor of the graft may account for some T cells. The DNA sequence reads TGCGCCAGCAGCCAAGATCTAATAACAGGGGCGACTCCTAATCACGAGAGGAACACCATATATTTT. It specifies CASSQDLITGATPNHERNTIYF.